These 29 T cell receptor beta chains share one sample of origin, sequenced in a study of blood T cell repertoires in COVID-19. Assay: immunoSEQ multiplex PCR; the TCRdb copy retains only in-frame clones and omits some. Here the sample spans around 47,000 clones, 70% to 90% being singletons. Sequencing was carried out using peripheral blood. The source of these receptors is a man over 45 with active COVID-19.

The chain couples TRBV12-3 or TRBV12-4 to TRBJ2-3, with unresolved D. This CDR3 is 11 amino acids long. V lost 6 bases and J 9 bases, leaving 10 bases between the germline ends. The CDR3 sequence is CASSPLRTQYF. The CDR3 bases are TGTGCCAGCAGCCCCCTACGAACGCAGTATTTT.

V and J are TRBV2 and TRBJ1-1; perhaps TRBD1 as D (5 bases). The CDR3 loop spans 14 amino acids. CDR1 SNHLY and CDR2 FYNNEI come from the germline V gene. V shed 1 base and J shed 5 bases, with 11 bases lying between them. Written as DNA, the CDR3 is TGTGCCAGCAGTGAAGAAGGGGTTGGAACTGAAGCTTTCTTT. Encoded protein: CASSEEGVGTEAFF.

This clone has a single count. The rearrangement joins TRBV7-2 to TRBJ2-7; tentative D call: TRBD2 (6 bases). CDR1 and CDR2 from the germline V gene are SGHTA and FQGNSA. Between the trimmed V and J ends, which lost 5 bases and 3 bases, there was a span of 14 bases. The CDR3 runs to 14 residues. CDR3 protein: CASSPRSGLYEQYF. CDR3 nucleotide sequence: TGTGCCAGCAGCCCCAGGAGCGGGCTCTACGAGCAGTACTTC.

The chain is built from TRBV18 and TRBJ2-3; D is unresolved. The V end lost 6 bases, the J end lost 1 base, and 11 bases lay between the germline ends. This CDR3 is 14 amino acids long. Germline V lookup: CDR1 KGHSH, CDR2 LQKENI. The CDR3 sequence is CASSLLSGTDTQYF. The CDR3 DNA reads TGTGCCAGCTCTTTGTTGAGTGGCACAGATACGCAGTATTTT.

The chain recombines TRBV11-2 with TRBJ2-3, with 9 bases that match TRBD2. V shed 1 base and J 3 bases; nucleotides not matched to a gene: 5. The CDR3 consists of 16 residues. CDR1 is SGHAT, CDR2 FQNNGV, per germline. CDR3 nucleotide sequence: TGTGCCAGCAGCTTAGGGGTAGCGGGAGCTACAGATACGCAGTATTTT. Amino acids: CASSLGVAGATDTQYF.

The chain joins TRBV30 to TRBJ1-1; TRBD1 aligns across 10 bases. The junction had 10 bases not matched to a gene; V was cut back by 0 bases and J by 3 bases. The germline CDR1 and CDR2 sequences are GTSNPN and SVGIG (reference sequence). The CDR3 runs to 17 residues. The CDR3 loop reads CAWSVRRTGGRDTEAFF. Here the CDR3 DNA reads TGTGCCTGGAGTGTACGAAGGACAGGGGGTAGAGACACTGAAGCTTTCTTT.

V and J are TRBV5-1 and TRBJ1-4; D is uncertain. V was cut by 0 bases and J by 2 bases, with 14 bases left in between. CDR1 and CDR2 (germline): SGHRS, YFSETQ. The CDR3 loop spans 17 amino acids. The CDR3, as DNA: TGCGCCAGCAGCTTGGATGGCAGCCTCAGGACTAATGAAAAACTGTTTTTT. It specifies CASSLDGSLRTNEKLFF.

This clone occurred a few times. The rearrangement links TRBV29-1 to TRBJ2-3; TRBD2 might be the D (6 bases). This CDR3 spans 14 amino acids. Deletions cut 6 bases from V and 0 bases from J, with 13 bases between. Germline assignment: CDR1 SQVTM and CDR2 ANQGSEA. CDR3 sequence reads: CSVTGTSSTDTQYF. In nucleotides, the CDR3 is TGCAGCGTAACCGGGACTTCGAGCACAGATACGCAGTATTTT.

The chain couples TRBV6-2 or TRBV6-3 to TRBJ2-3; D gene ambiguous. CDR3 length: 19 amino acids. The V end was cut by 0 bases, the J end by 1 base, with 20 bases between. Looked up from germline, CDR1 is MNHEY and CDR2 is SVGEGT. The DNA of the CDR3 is TGTGCCAGCAGTTACTCTCCACCGACCCTCGCGGATCGCACAGATACGCAGTATTTT. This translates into CASSYSPPTLADRTDTQYF.

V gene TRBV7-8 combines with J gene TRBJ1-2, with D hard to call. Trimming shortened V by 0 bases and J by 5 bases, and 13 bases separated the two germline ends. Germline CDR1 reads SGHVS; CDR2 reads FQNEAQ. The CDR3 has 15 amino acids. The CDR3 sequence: CASSLAETAGYGYTF. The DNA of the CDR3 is TGTGCCAGCAGCTTAGCGGAGACCGCTGGGTATGGCTACACCTTC.

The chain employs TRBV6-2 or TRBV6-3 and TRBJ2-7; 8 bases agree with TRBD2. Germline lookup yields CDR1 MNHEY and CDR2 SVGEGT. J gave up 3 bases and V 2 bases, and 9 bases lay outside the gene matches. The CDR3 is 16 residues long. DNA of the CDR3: TGTGCCAGCAGTTACGACGGGAGGGCCACCGTCTACGAGCAGTACTTC. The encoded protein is CASSYDGRATVYEQYF.

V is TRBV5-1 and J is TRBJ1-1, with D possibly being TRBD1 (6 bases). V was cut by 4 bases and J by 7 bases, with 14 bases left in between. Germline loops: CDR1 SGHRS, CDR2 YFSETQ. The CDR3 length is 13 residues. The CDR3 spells CASSPEGGDEAFF. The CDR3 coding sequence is TGCGCCAGCAGCCCGGAAGGGGGAGATGAAGCTTTCTTT.

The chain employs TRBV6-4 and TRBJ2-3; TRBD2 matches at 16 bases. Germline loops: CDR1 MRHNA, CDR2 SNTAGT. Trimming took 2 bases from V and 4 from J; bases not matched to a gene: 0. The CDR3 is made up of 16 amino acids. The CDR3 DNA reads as TGTGCCAGCAGTGACGGGACTAGCGGGGGGGCAGATACGCAGTATTTT. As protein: CASSDGTSGGADTQYF.

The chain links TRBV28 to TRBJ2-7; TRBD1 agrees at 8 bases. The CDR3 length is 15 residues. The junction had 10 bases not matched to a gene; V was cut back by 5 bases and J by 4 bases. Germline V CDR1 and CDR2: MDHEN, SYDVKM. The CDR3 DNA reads TGTGCCAGCAGTCGGAAGGGACAGGAGATTTACGAGCAGTACTTC. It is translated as CASSRKGQEIYEQYF.

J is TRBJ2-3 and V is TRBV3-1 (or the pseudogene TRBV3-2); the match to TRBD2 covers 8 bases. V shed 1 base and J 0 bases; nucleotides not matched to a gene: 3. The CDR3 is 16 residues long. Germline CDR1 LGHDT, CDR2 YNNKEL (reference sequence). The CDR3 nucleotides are TGTGCCAGCAGCCAAGGACTAGCGACAAGCACAGATACGCAGTATTTT. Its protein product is CASSQGLATSTDTQYF.

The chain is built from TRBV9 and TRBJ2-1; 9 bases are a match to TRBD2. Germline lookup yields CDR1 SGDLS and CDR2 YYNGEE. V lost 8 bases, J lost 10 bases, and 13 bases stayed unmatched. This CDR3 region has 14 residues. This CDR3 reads CASRSGGPLPEQFF. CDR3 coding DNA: TGTGCCAGTCGGAGCGGGGGGCCCCTCCCCGAGCAGTTCTTC.

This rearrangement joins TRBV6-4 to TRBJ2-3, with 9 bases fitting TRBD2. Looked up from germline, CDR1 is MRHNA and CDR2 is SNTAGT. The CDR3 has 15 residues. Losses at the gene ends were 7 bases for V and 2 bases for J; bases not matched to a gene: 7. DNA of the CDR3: TGTGCCAGCAAGAATAGCGGGGGACCCACAGATACGCAGTATTTT. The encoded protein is CASKNSGGPTDTQYF.

Written as DNA, the CDR3 is TGCGCCAGCAGCCCTACCCCGACACGGGAAGATACGCAGTATTTT. Translating gives CASSPTPTREDTQYF. V usage is TRBV4-1 and J usage is TRBJ2-3, with a weak D call TRBD2 (5 bases). The CDR3 loop spans 15 amino acids. Germline V gene data show CDR1 as MGHRA and CDR2 as YSYEKL. Trimming pared 4 bases from V and 5 bases from J, leaving 16 bases between.

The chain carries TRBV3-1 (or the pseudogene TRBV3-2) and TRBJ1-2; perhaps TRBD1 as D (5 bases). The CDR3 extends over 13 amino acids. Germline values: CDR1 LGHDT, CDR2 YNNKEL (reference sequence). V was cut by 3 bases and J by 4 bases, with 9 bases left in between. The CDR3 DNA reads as TGTGCCAGCAGCCAGACGACAGCCTATGGCTACACCTTC. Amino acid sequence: CASSQTTAYGYTF.

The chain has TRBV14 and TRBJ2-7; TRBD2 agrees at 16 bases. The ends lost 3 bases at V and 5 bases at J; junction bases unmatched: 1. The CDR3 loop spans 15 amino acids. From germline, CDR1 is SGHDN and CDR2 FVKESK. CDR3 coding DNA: TGTGCCAGCAGCCAGGGGACTAGCGGGAGGGACGAGCAGTACTTC. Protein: CASSQGTSGRDEQYF.

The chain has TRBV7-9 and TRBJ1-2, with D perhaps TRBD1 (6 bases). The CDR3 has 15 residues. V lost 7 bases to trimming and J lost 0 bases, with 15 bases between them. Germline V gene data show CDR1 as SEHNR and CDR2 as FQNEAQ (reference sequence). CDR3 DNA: TGTGCCAGCATCCTTTGGACAGATTCTAACTATGGCTACACCTTC. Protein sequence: CASILWTDSNYGYTF.

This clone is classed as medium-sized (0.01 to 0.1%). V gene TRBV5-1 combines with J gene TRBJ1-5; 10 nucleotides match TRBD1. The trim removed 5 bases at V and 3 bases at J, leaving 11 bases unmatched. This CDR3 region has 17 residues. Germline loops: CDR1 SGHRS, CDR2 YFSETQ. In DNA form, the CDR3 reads TGCGCCAGCAGTCCCGGGACAGGGGTGCTTCCCAATCAGCCCCAGCATTTT. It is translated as CASSPGTGVLPNQPQHF.

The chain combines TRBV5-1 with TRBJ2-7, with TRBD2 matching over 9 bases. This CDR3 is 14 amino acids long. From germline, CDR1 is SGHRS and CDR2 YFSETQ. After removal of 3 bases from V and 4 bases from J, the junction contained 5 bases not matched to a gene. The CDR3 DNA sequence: TGCGCCAGCAGCTCCGGACTAGCGTCTTACGAGCAGTACTTC. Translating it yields CASSSGLASYEQYF.

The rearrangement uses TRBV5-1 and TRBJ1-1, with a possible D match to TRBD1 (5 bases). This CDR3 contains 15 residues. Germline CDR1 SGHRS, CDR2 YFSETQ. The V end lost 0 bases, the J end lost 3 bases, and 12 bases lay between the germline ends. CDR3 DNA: TGCGCCAGCAGCTTGGCGGGACTACCGGACACTGAAGCTTTCTTT. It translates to CASSLAGLPDTEAFF.

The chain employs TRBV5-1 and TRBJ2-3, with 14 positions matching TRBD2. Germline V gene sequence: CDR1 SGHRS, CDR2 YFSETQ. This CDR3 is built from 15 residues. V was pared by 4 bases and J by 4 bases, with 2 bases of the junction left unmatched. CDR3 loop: CASSLGLAGADTQYF. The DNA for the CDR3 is TGCGCCAGCAGCCTGGGACTAGCGGGGGCAGATACGCAGTATTTT.

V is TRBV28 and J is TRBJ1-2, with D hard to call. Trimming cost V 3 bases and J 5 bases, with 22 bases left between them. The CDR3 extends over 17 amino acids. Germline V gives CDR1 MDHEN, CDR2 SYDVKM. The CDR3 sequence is CASSLVQYRTTGYGYTF. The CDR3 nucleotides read TGTGCCAGCAGTTTGGTCCAATACCGGACCACGGGGTATGGCTACACCTTC.

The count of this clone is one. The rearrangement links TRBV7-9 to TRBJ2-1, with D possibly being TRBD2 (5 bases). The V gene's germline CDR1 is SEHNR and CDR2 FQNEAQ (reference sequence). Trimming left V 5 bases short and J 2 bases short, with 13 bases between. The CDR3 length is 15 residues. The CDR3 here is CASSLRVTAYNEQFF. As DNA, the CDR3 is TGTGCCAGCAGCCTGCGGGTTACCGCCTACAATGAGCAGTTCTTC.

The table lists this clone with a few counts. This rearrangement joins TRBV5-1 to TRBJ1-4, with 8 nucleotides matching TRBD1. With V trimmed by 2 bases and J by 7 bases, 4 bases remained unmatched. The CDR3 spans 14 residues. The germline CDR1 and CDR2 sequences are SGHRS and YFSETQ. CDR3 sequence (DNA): TGCGCCAGCAGCTTAGAACAGGGGGTTGAAAAACTGTTTTTT. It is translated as CASSLEQGVEKLFF.

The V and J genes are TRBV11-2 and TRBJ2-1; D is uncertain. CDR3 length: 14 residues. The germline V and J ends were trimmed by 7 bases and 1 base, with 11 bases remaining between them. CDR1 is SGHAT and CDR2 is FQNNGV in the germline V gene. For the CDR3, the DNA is TGTGCCAGCACTATTTTTGAGTCCTACAATGAGCAGTTCTTC. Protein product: CASTIFESYNEQFF.